This T cell receptor beta chain was obtained from a study of blood T cell repertoires in COVID-19. The table came from immunoSEQ multiplex PCR; TCRdb's copy has only in-frame clones and leaves some out. The table records 100,000 to 150,000 clones, approximately 90% of them present only once. The TCR sequence derives from a man aged 45 to 65 with acute or convalescent COVID-19. The sequenced sample was peripheral blood.

CDR3 sequence reads: CASSTPTANSYNEQFF. Here the CDR3 DNA reads TGTGCCAGTAGTACCCCGACAGCAAACTCCTACAATGAGCAGTTCTTC. This chain joins TRBV19 and TRBJ2-1; TRBD1 might be the D (5 bases). With 4 bases removed from V and 0 bases from J, the gap between germline ends came to 13 bases. This CDR3 spans 16 amino acids. Germline V lookup: CDR1 LNHDA, CDR2 SQIVND (reference sequence). The whole variable domain, remainder taken from reference TRBV19 and TRBJ2-1, is DGGITQSPKYLFRKEGQNVTLSCEQNLNHDAMYWYRQDPGQGLRLIYYSQIVNDFQKGDIAEGYSVSREKKESFPLTVTSAQKNPTAFYLCASSTPTANSYNEQFFGPGTRLTVL.